Listed below are T cell receptor beta chains from one sample, sequenced in a study of OX40 agonist ivuxolimab in advanced cancers. Method: immunoSEQ multiplex PCR; TCRdb's copy keeps in-frame clones and lacks some. Of about 94,000 clones in the sample, approximately 90% were seen once. Source: CD4+ or CD8+ T cells sorted from blood, taken in a trial of the OX40 agonist ivuxolimab. These receptors originate from an adult with an advanced solid tumor such as melanoma, head and neck, liver or kidney cancer. CDR3s include the opening cysteine and the closing phenylalanine or tryptophan. D genes are given only for firm matches. Rows may omit the clone size; those that give it use once, few, many or a size class.

abundance: .; v_gene: TRBV30; j_gene: TRBJ2-7; d_gene: .; CDR3nt: TGTGCCTCAAATCGGGATTCTCCGAGGGAGCAGTACTTC; CDR3aa: CASNRDSPREQYF
abundance: .; v_gene: TRBV5-6; j_gene: TRBJ1-1; d_gene: .; CDR3nt: TGTGCCAGCAGCTTGGAGGTGGGGCGAGCTTTCTTT; CDR3aa: CASSLEVGRAFF
abundance: once; v_gene: TRBV30; j_gene: TRBJ2-3; d_gene: TRBD1; CDR3nt: TGTGCCTGGAGTGGGGACAGGGGGAGGACAGATACGCAGTATTTT; CDR3aa: CAWSGDRGRTDTQYF
abundance: .; v_gene: TRBV9; j_gene: TRBJ2-2; d_gene: .; CDR3nt: TGTGCCAGCAGCGTAGGAGGCCCCGGGGAGCTGTTTTTT; CDR3aa: CASSVGGPGELFF
abundance: few; v_gene: TRBV5-4; j_gene: TRBJ2-5; d_gene: .; CDR3nt: TGTGCCAGCAGCATCGCCGGGACCCAAGAGACCCAGTACTTC; CDR3aa: CASSIAGTQETQYF
abundance: .; v_gene: TRBV11-2; j_gene: TRBJ2-1; d_gene: TRBD1; CDR3nt: TGTGCCAGCAGCTTAGCAGGGGGCTACAATGAGCAGTTCTTC; CDR3aa: CASSLAGGYNEQFF
abundance: .; v_gene: TRBV7-3; j_gene: TRBJ2-1; d_gene: TRBD2; CDR3nt: TGTGCCAGCAGAGCAGCGGGAGAGGCCTACAATGAGCAGTTCTTC; CDR3aa: CASRAAGEAYNEQFF
abundance: .; v_gene: TRBV30; j_gene: TRBJ1-2; d_gene: .; CDR3nt: TGTGCCTGGAGTGTACATAGGGACGCTGGCTACACCTTC; CDR3aa: CAWSVHRDAGYTF
abundance: .; v_gene: TRBV7-6; j_gene: TRBJ2-2; d_gene: .; CDR3nt: TGTGCCAGCAGCTTAGTGTCGGGAGAGCCCCCCCACGCCGGGGAGCTGTTTTTT; CDR3aa: CASSLVSGEPPHAGELFF
abundance: few; v_gene: TRBV15; j_gene: TRBJ2-7; d_gene: .; CDR3nt: TGTGCCACCAGCAGAGATCTGGCCGAGCAGTACTTC; CDR3aa: CATSRDLAEQYF
abundance: .; v_gene: TRBV30; j_gene: TRBJ2-5; d_gene: .; CDR3nt: TGTGCCTGGAGTCGGGACGCTCTAGGGGAGACCCAGTACTTC; CDR3aa: CAWSRDALGETQYF
abundance: .; v_gene: TRBV21-1; j_gene: TRBJ2-7; d_gene: .; CDR3nt: TGTGCCAGCAGCACCACCGGCCAATCTGGCGAGCAGTACTTC; CDR3aa: CASSTTGQSGEQYF
abundance: .; v_gene: TRBV6-1; j_gene: TRBJ2-5; d_gene: .; CDR3nt: TGTGCCAGCAGTGATGTAGCCAGGTACCAAGAGACCCAGTACTTC; CDR3aa: CASSDVARYQETQYF
abundance: .; v_gene: TRBV19; j_gene: TRBJ2-7; d_gene: .; CDR3nt: TGTGCCAGTAGTACTGGCCTAAGGGGCGAGCAGTACTTC; CDR3aa: CASSTGLRGEQYF
abundance: once; v_gene: TRBV5-1; j_gene: TRBJ2-7; d_gene: TRBD2; CDR3nt: TGCGCCAGCAGCTTTGGGACTAGCGGAACCTACGAGCAGTACTTC; CDR3aa: CASSFGTSGTYEQYF
abundance: .; v_gene: TRBV5-1; j_gene: TRBJ1-1; d_gene: .; CDR3nt: TGCGCCAGCAGCAACTATCCAGGGACGGTGGATGTCCCTGAAGCTTTCTTT; CDR3aa: CASSNYPGTVDVPEAFF
abundance: once; v_gene: TRBV5-1; j_gene: TRBJ1-2; d_gene: .; CDR3nt: TGCGCCAGCAGCTCGGACTTATCGGGCTACACCTTC; CDR3aa: CASSSDLSGYTF
abundance: .; v_gene: TRBV6-1; j_gene: TRBJ2-1; d_gene: TRBD2; CDR3nt: TGTGCCAGCACCGGACTAGCGGGAGTACGGCAGTTCTTC; CDR3aa: CASTGLAGVRQFF
abundance: .; v_gene: TRBV5-4; j_gene: TRBJ1-3; d_gene: TRBD1; CDR3nt: TGTGCCAGCAGCCCTTTCCGAGGACAGGAAAACATCATATATTTT; CDR3aa: CASSPFRGQENIIYF
abundance: .; v_gene: TRBV19; j_gene: TRBJ2-2; d_gene: .; CDR3nt: TGTGCCAGCACAGGGACCGGGGAGCTGTTTTTT; CDR3aa: CASTGTGELFF
abundance: .; v_gene: TRBV7-9; j_gene: TRBJ1-2; d_gene: .; CDR3nt: TGTGCCAGCAGCTTTACAGGGTCCGATGGCTACACCTTC; CDR3aa: CASSFTGSDGYTF
abundance: .; v_gene: TRBV4-1; j_gene: TRBJ2-3; d_gene: .; CDR3nt: TGCGCCAGCAGCCAAGAAGCGGGTTCCCTACCCCGGGGAGGCACAGATACGCAGTATTTT; CDR3aa: CASSQEAGSLPRGGTDTQYF
abundance: .; v_gene: TRBV7-2; j_gene: TRBJ1-2; d_gene: TRBD1; CDR3nt: TGTGCCAGCAGCTTAGTGGCAGGGGGCGCCTATGGCTACACCTTC; CDR3aa: CASSLVAGGAYGYTF
abundance: .; v_gene: TRBV11-2; j_gene: TRBJ2-5; d_gene: .; CDR3nt: TGTGCCAGCAGCCCAATTACGGGACTCCAAGAGACCCAGTACTTC; CDR3aa: CASSPITGLQETQYF
abundance: once; v_gene: TRBV11-1; j_gene: TRBJ1-2; d_gene: .; CDR3nt: TGTGCCAGCAGCTCCCGCAGGGACATAAGGAACTATGGCTACACCTTC; CDR3aa: CASSSRRDIRNYGYTF
abundance: .; v_gene: TRBV19; j_gene: TRBJ2-5; d_gene: .; CDR3nt: TGTGCCAGTAGTATAGATCAACAGGGGGGGAAAGAGACCCAGTACTTC; CDR3aa: CASSIDQQGGKETQYF
abundance: .; v_gene: TRBV6-6; j_gene: TRBJ1-1; d_gene: .; CDR3nt: TGTGCCAGCAGTGACCGGAACAGGGCGGACACTGAAGCTTTCTTT; CDR3aa: CASSDRNRADTEAFF
abundance: once; v_gene: TRBV7-2; j_gene: TRBJ1-3; d_gene: .; CDR3nt: TGTGCCAGCAGCTTAGAGGGTATATTGGAATGGAGAAACACCATATATTTT; CDR3aa: CASSLEGILEWRNTIYF
abundance: .; v_gene: TRBV2; j_gene: TRBJ1-1; d_gene: .; CDR3nt: TGTGCCAGCAGTGTGGGGGGCGGGCCCACTGAAGCTTTCTTT; CDR3aa: CASSVGGGPTEAFF
abundance: .; v_gene: TRBV7-9; j_gene: TRBJ1-2; d_gene: TRBD1; CDR3nt: TGTGCCAGCAGCGCCGACAGGGGCTATGGCTACACCTTC; CDR3aa: CASSADRGYGYTF
abundance: .; v_gene: TRBV5-6; j_gene: TRBJ2-2; d_gene: .; CDR3nt: TGTGCCAGCAGCTTGGCCCATAAACGGGCCGGGGAGCTGTTTTTT; CDR3aa: CASSLAHKRAGELFF
abundance: .; v_gene: TRBV30; j_gene: TRBJ1-6; d_gene: TRBD1; CDR3nt: TGTGCCTCCCGGACAGGGGATAATTCACCCCTCCACTTT; CDR3aa: CASRTGDNSPLHF
abundance: .; v_gene: TRBV7-2; j_gene: TRBJ1-3; d_gene: .; CDR3nt: TGTGCCAGCAGCTTAGCGCGCGGTTACTCTGGAAACACCATATATTTT; CDR3aa: CASSLARGYSGNTIYF
abundance: .; v_gene: TRBV5-1; j_gene: TRBJ2-6; d_gene: .; CDR3nt: TGCGCCAGCAGCTTGTCGGGCAGGGACCCCTCTGGGGCCAACGTCCTGACTTTC; CDR3aa: CASSLSGRDPSGANVLTF
abundance: .; v_gene: TRBV19; j_gene: TRBJ1-2; d_gene: TRBD1; CDR3nt: TGTGCCAGTAGTATAAGGGGACAGGGGAAACATGGCTACACCTTC; CDR3aa: CASSIRGQGKHGYTF
abundance: .; v_gene: TRBV5-4; j_gene: TRBJ2-5; d_gene: .; CDR3nt: TGTGCCAGCAGCTTGAGAGGGGAAGGGGGAGAGACCCAGTACTTC; CDR3aa: CASSLRGEGGETQYF
abundance: .; v_gene: TRBV29-1; j_gene: TRBJ1-4; d_gene: .; CDR3nt: TGCAGCGTTGAAGATCCGGGAAGGGGTAATGAAAAACTGTTTTTT; CDR3aa: CSVEDPGRGNEKLFF
abundance: .; v_gene: TRBV28; j_gene: TRBJ2-7; d_gene: .; CDR3nt: TGTGCCAGCAGTTTATATACGCCACCACTGAAGTACTTC; CDR3aa: CASSLYTPPLKYF
abundance: .; v_gene: TRBV19; j_gene: TRBJ1-2; d_gene: .; CDR3nt: TGTGCCAGTAGTTTCCGAGGGGATGGCTACACCTTC; CDR3aa: CASSFRGDGYTF
abundance: .; v_gene: TRBV4-1; j_gene: TRBJ1-3; d_gene: .; CDR3nt: TGCGCCAGCAGCAGTTTAGTCTCTGGAAACACCATATATTTT; CDR3aa: CASSSLVSGNTIYF
abundance: .; v_gene: TRBV11-2; j_gene: TRBJ1-1; d_gene: .; CDR3nt: TGTGCCAGCAGCTTAGGGTCAAGGGGTGGCACTGAAGCTTTCTTT; CDR3aa: CASSLGSRGGTEAFF
abundance: .; v_gene: TRBV2; j_gene: TRBJ2-1; d_gene: TRBD2; CDR3nt: TGTGCCACCGATAGCGGGATAGGGTACAATGAGCAGTTCTTC; CDR3aa: CATDSGIGYNEQFF
abundance: once; v_gene: TRBV15; j_gene: TRBJ2-7; d_gene: .; CDR3nt: TGTGCCACCAGCAGGGACTCCGGACGGTACTACGAGCAGTACTTC; CDR3aa: CATSRDSGRYYEQYF
abundance: .; v_gene: TRBV2; j_gene: TRBJ1-1; d_gene: TRBD1; CDR3nt: TGTGCCAGCAGTGCCGGGACAGGGCTAGAAGCTTTCTTT; CDR3aa: CASSAGTGLEAFF
abundance: .; v_gene: TRBV27; j_gene: TRBJ1-3; d_gene: .; CDR3nt: TGTGCCAGCAGTTTATATTTGAGCTCTGGAAACACCATATATTTT; CDR3aa: CASSLYLSSGNTIYF
abundance: .; v_gene: TRBV7-2; j_gene: TRBJ2-1; d_gene: TRBD2; CDR3nt: TGTGCCAGCAGCTTAGTGCTAGCGGGAGGCAATGAGCAGTTCTTC; CDR3aa: CASSLVLAGGNEQFF
abundance: .; v_gene: TRBV5-1; j_gene: TRBJ2-7; d_gene: TRBD1; CDR3nt: TGCGCCAGCAGCTTGGCGGGGACAGGGCAATACGAGCAGTACTTC; CDR3aa: CASSLAGTGQYEQYF
abundance: .; v_gene: TRBV11-2; j_gene: TRBJ2-3; d_gene: TRBD2; CDR3nt: TGTGCCAGCAGTTCCTCTAGCGGGAGGGCCACAGATACGCAGTATTTT; CDR3aa: CASSSSSGRATDTQYF
abundance: .; v_gene: TRBV6-1; j_gene: TRBJ1-5; d_gene: TRBD1; CDR3nt: TGTGCCAGCAGTGAAGACAGGGGGCGACTTTCCCAGCATTTT; CDR3aa: CASSEDRGRLSQHF
abundance: .; v_gene: TRBV7-2; j_gene: TRBJ2-7; d_gene: .; CDR3nt: TGTGCCAGCAGCGCAGGACCTGCGAGCCGGGCCATCAACTACGAGCAGTACTTC; CDR3aa: CASSAGPASRAINYEQYF
abundance: .; v_gene: TRBV27; j_gene: TRBJ2-7; d_gene: .; CDR3nt: TGTGCCAGCAGTTTATCGGGCCCTCCTTTGGGGGGCGAGCAGTACTTC; CDR3aa: CASSLSGPPLGGEQYF
abundance: .; v_gene: TRBV11-3; j_gene: TRBJ1-1; d_gene: TRBD1; CDR3nt: TGTGCCAGCAACCACAGGGGAGGGAACACTGAAGCTTTCTTT; CDR3aa: CASNHRGGNTEAFF
abundance: .; v_gene: TRBV2; j_gene: TRBJ2-1; d_gene: .; CDR3nt: TGTGCCAGCAGTGAAGAGGGGGGGTACCGCTACAATGAGCAGTTCTTC; CDR3aa: CASSEEGGYRYNEQFF
abundance: .; v_gene: TRBV27; j_gene: TRBJ2-2; d_gene: .; CDR3nt: TGTGCCAGCAGTCCGAGAGGGGGGGGCTATGCGAACACCGGGGAGCTGTTTTTT; CDR3aa: CASSPRGGGYANTGELFF
abundance: once; v_gene: TRBV5-4; j_gene: TRBJ1-1; d_gene: .; CDR3nt: TGTGCCAGCAGCTTGGTAGAAGGCACTGAAGCTTTCTTT; CDR3aa: CASSLVEGTEAFF
abundance: .; v_gene: TRBV7-2; j_gene: TRBJ2-1; d_gene: .; CDR3nt: TGTGCCAGCAGCTCACAGGGATACTCCTACAATGAGCAGTTCTTC; CDR3aa: CASSSQGYSYNEQFF